One sample yielded the 25 T cell receptor beta chains listed below, sequenced in a study of T cell clonality in common variable immunodeficiency (dated by TCRdb to about 2015). The library was generated by the immunoSEQ multiplex PCR assay. The source is immuneACCESS, and TCRdb retained only in-frame sequences with V and J called. Part of the clones is not carried over; for the studies checked, unresolved V genes explain less than half of this, and the remainder is unexplained. In this sample, under 40,000 clones appear, none counted once only. Jointly, the top ten make up roughly 3.2% of the sample. Material for sequencing was peripheral blood mononuclear cells. Receptors originate from a person aged 18 to 70 in good health.

Many counts were recorded for this clone. With the read ending 3 residues before the CDR3 end, the germline J gene is used to fill in that end. The chain employs TRBV5-5 and TRBJ1-1; 7 nucleotides agree with TRBD1. Germline V gene lookup returns CDR1 SGHKS and CDR2 YYEKEE (reference sequence). Trimming removed 5 bases from V and 1 base from J; junction bases left unmatched: 5. CDR3 length equals 14 residues. The covered CDR3 bases are TGTGCCAGCAGGTTCGGGACAGCGAACACTGAA. Translation gives CASRFGTANTE. The CDR3, in full, reads CASRFGTANTEAFF.

This clone showed up many times. The CDR3 end falls 3 residues outside the read, so it is completed with the germline J gene. This chain uses TRBV6-4 with TRBJ1-6; 7 bases agree with TRBD1. Germline assignment: CDR1 MRHNA and CDR2 SNTAGT. The V segment lost 8 bases and the J segment 3 bases; nucleotides outside the gene matches: 7. CDR3 length: 15 residues. Here the CDR3 reads CASREGDSYNSPLHF. Partial CDR3 DNA: TGTGCCAGCCGAGAGGGGGACAGCTATAATTCACCC.

Many counts were recorded for this clone. The CDR3 end is not reached by the read, which stops 3 residues before it; the germline J gene fills it in. The chain combines TRBV5-1 with TRBJ2-1, with 9 nucleotides matching TRBD2. This CDR3 comprises 15 residues. The ends lost 1 base at V and 7 bases at J; junction bases unmatched: 6. Germline V gives CDR1 SGHRS, CDR2 YFSETQ. The CDR3 is CASSLSIAGVNEQFF. The CDR3 bases that were read are TGCGCCAGCAGCTTGTCGATAGCGGGAGTAAATGAG.

This clone was picked up many times. The read terminates 3 residues before the CDR3 end, so the remaining end is supplied by the germline J gene. The rearrangement joins TRBV6-2 or TRBV6-3 to TRBJ2-1, with 7 bases fitting TRBD2. This CDR3 region has 13 residues. J lost 9 bases, V lost 8 bases, and 10 bases had no gene match. CDR1 and CDR2 (germline): MNHEY, SVGEGT. The CDR3 DNA, read in part, is TGTGCCAGCGGGTCCACCCGCGGGGGTGAG. Its protein is CASGSTRGGE. The entire CDR3 sequence reads CASGSTRGGEQFF.

To note about this clone: The CDR3 end falls 3 residues outside the read, so it is completed with the germline J gene. V gene TRBV19 combines with J gene TRBJ1-1, with D unresolved. The CDR3 runs 14 residues. Trimming removed 2 bases from V and 2 bases from J, with 9 bases in between. Germline V gene lookup returns CDR1 LNHDA and CDR2 SQIVND (reference sequence). CDR3 residues: CASSISGVNTEAFF. The CDR3 bases that were read are TGTGCCAGTAGTATATCCGGGGTTAACACTGAA.

This clone was seen many times. With the read ending 3 residues before the CDR3 end, the germline J gene is used to fill in that end. The chain uses TRBV5-1 and TRBJ1-4; D uncertain. Trimming shortened V by 3 bases and J by 7 bases, and 13 bases separated the two germline ends. Germline V gene data show CDR1 as SGHRS and CDR2 as YFSETQ. This CDR3 comprises 14 residues. The CDR3 bases that were read are TGCGCCAGCAGCTCCGAAGGGTTTACTGAAAAA. Its protein product is CASSSEGFTEK. In full, the CDR3 reads CASSSEGFTEKLFF. Complete variable domain (other parts from reference TRBV5-1 and TRBJ1-4): KAGVTQTPRYLIKTRGQQVTLSCSPISGHRSVSWYQQTPGQGLQFLFEYFSETQRNKGNFPGRFSGRQFSNSRSEMNVSTLELGDSALYLCASSSEGFTEKLFFGSGTQLSVL.

This clone was seen repeatedly, ten times or more. From the germline J gene comes the end of the CDR3, since the read stops 3 residues before it. The gene calls are TRBV7-9 and TRBJ1-1; perhaps TRBD1 as D (6 bases). V shed 4 bases and J shed 7 bases, with 16 bases lying between them. The CDR3 consists of 14 residues. Germline CDR1 is SEHNR and CDR2 is FQNEAQ (reference sequence). The CDR3 bases that were read are TGTGCCAGCAGCTCGCCCGAGGACAGTTATGAA. Encoded protein: CASSSPEDSYE. The whole CDR3 reads CASSSPEDSYEAFF.

This clone was seen repeatedly, ten times or more. The read ends 3 residues before the CDR3 terminus; that terminus is restored from the germline J gene. This chain links TRBV30 with TRBJ1-2, with a tentative D call TRBD1 (5 bases). V lost 8 bases and J lost 4, with 14 bases in between. The CDR3 consists of 12 residues. CDR1 is GTSNPN and CDR2 is SVGIG in the germline V gene (reference sequence). CDR3 DNA (partial): TGTGCCGGGGTCAAGGGGAGCTATGGC. This codes for CAGVKGSYG. In full, the CDR3 reads CAGVKGSYGYTF. Complete variable domain (other parts from reference TRBV30 and TRBJ1-2): SQTIHQWPATLVQPVGSPLSLECTVEGTSNPNLYWYRQAAGRGLQLLFYSVGIGQISSEVPQNLSASRPQDRQFILSSKKLLLSDSGFYLCAGVKGSYGYTFGSGTRLTVV.

At least ten counts were recorded for this clone. Read data end 3 residues before the CDR3 end; the end is taken from the germline J gene. The V call is TRBV27, the J call TRBJ2-7; 11 nucleotides match TRBD1. Germline V gives CDR1 MNHEY, CDR2 SMNVEV (reference sequence). This CDR3 is 16 amino acids long. V dropped 4 bases and J dropped 3; count of bases not matched to a gene: 8. The CDR3 loop reads CASSSTTGTGGYEQYF. Incomplete CDR3 DNA: TGTGCCAGCAGTTCTACCACCGGGACAGGGGGCTACGAG.

There are many counts of this clone. The read falls 3 residues short of the CDR3 end, and the missing part is taken from the germline J gene. This rearrangement joins TRBV5-1 to TRBJ2-2, with D perhaps matching TRBD1 (6 bases). Trimming removed 4 bases from V and 0 bases from J, with 10 bases in between. CDR1 is SGHRS and CDR2 is YFSETQ in the germline V gene. This CDR3 is built from 15 residues. Partial CDR3 DNA: TGCGCCAGCAGCAAACGGACAGCGAACACCGGGGAG. Amino acid sequence: CASSKRTANTGE. The full CDR3 sequence reads CASSKRTANTGELFF.

At least ten counts were recorded for this clone. The sequenced fragment ends 3 residues before the CDR3 boundary, so the rest is inferred from the germline J gene. V gene TRBV19 combines with J gene TRBJ2-2; TRBD2 matches 12 bases. The germline V gene has CDR1 LNHDA and CDR2 SQIVND (reference sequence). The CDR3 runs 18 residues. V was pared by 7 bases and J by 0 bases, with 9 bases of the junction left unmatched. The CDR3 region is CASNGLAGQKTNTGELFF. The DNA read from the CDR3 is TGTGCCAGTAACGGACTAGCGGGACAAAAAACGAACACCGGGGAG.

In this sample, this clone turned up many times. The sequenced fragment ends 3 residues before the CDR3 boundary, so the rest is inferred from the germline J gene. The gene calls are TRBV30 and TRBJ2-5, with 14 bases lining up with TRBD2. The germline V gene has CDR1 GTSNPN and CDR2 SVGIG (reference sequence). Trimming removed 1 base from V and 4 bases from J; junction bases left unmatched: 2. The CDR3 has 15 residues. The CDR3 DNA, read in part, is TGTGCCTGGAGTGGAGGACTAGCGGGAGGAGAGACC. Amino acids: CAWSGGLAGGET. From start to end, the CDR3 is CAWSGGLAGGETQYF.

This clone was detected ten times or more. The read terminates 3 residues ahead of where the CDR3 ends, so the germline J gene completes it. The V and J genes are TRBV4-2 and TRBJ1-4, with 9 bases matching TRBD1. Trimming removed 5 bases from V and 10 bases from J; junction bases left unmatched: 8. Germline V gene sequence: CDR1 LGHNA, CDR2 YNFKEQ. The CDR3 runs to 14 residues. CDR3 loop: CASSEGQGEGKLFF. The sequenced part of the CDR3 DNA is TGTGCCAGCAGCGAGGGACAGGGAGAAGGAAAA.

This clone was seen repeatedly, ten times or more. The sequence runs out 3 residues before the end of the CDR3; the remainder is reconstructed from the germline J gene. This chain links TRBV18 with TRBJ1-1; no firm D call. The V end was cut by 4 bases, the J end by 1 base, with 7 bases between. Germline V CDR1 and CDR2: KGHSH, LQKENI. This CDR3 is built from 13 residues. Incomplete CDR3 DNA: TGTGCCAGCTCACTACAATGGAACACTGAA. As protein: CASSLQWNTE. The CDR3 as a whole reads CASSLQWNTEAFF.

In this sample, this clone turned up many times. Read coverage stops 3 residues before the CDR3 terminus; the germline J gene supplies the remainder. The J gene is TRBJ2-1, the V gene TRBV10-2, with 11 positions matching TRBD2. The CDR3 loop spans 14 amino acids. Germline CDR1 reads WSHSY; CDR2 reads SAAADI. The V segment lost 10 bases and the J segment 6 bases; nucleotides outside the gene matches: 8. The CDR3 spells CATLSSGRANEQFF. CDR3 DNA, as far as it was read: TGCGCCACCCTGAGTAGCGGGAGGGCCAATGAG.

This clone appeared many times. CDR3 amino acids: CAWGDRVGTDTQYF. The sequenced CDR3 bases are TGTGCCTGGGGGGACAGGGTGGGGACAGATACG. V usage is TRBV30 and J usage is TRBJ2-3; 9 bases map to TRBD1. The read comes to an end 3 residues before the CDR3 does, leaving the germline J gene to fill in the end. Germline V gene data show CDR1 as GTSNPN and CDR2 as SVGIG (reference sequence). The CDR3 consists of 14 residues. Trimming removed 5 bases from V and 3 bases from J; junction bases left unmatched: 6.

This clone appeared a few times. The read terminates 3 residues ahead of where the CDR3 ends, so the germline J gene completes it. The chain joins TRBV20-1 to TRBJ2-1; D may be TRBD1 (6 bases). V was trimmed by 8 bases and J by 3 bases, leaving 8 bases between them. The CDR3 consists of 11 residues. CDR1 DFQATT and CDR2 SNEGSKA come from the germline V gene (reference sequence). CDR3 amino acids: CSYRDYNEQFF. CDR3 DNA (partial): TGCAGTTACAGGGACTACAATGAG.

There are many counts of this clone. The sequence runs out 3 residues before the end of the CDR3; the remainder is reconstructed from the germline J gene. The chain uses TRBV20-1 and TRBJ2-7; 13 bases match TRBD2. The CDR3 length is 15 residues. The V and J ends lost 5 bases and 3 bases, in that order; junction bases with no gene match: 7. Germline V gene sequence: CDR1 DFQATT, CDR2 SNEGSKA (reference sequence). CDR3 amino acids: CSAYGLAGVHYEQYF. Partial CDR3 DNA: TGCAGTGCTTATGGACTAGCGGGAGTCCACTACGAG.

This clone was recorded a few times. A much larger clone lies one base from this, so it may be a read error. The read is 3 residues too short to cover the CDR3 end, so that end is filled in from the germline J gene. This sample includes further DNA sequences coding for the same CDR3. The rearrangement uses TRBV7-8 and TRBJ1-4; D is undetermined. The CDR3 totals 14 residues. Germline-derived CDR1 and CDR2 are SGHVS and FQNEAQ. The V end was cut by 5 bases, the J end by 4 bases, with 11 bases between. The CDR3 DNA, read in part, is TGTGCCAGCAGCCTCGGAACAGTTAATGAAAAA. It encodes CASSLGTVNEK. The full CDR3 reads CASSLGTVNEKLFF.

This clone was found many times. With the read ending 3 residues before the CDR3 end, the germline J gene is used to fill in that end. This chain joins TRBV5-6 and TRBJ1-1; TRBD1 is a possible D gene (5 bases). Germline V gene data show CDR1 as SGHDT and CDR2 as YYEEEE. Trimming cost V 1 base and J 0 bases, with 10 bases left between them. The CDR3 sequence is 15 residues long. The part of the CDR3 DNA that was read is TGTGCCAGCAGCTTGTTCGGGGGTATGAACACTGAA. It codes for CASSLFGGMNTE. The CDR3 reads in full as CASSLFGGMNTEAFF.

This clone was counted ten times or more. The read finishes 3 residues shy of the CDR3 end, and the germline J gene is used to complete it. V and J are TRBV18 and TRBJ1-5, with 8 nucleotides matching TRBD1. This CDR3 has 14 amino acids. The V and J ends lost 8 bases and 2 bases, in that order; junction bases with no gene match: 5. The germline V gene encodes CDR1 KGHSH and CDR2 LQKENI. The covered CDR3 bases are TGTGCCAGCACGCAGGGGGCCGGCAATCAGCCC. Residues: CASTQGAGNQP. The entire CDR3 protein is CASTQGAGNQPQHF. Combining the CDR3 with reference TRBV18 and TRBJ1-5 gives the whole variable domain NAGVMQNPRHLVRRRGQEARLRCSPMKGHSHVYWYRQLPEEGLKFMVYLQKENIIDESGMPKERFSAEFPKEGPSILRIQQVVRGDSAAYFCASTQGAGNQPQHFGDGTRLSIL.

This clone has at least ten counts. Read data end 3 residues before the CDR3 end; the end is taken from the germline J gene. This chain links TRBV6-1 with TRBJ2-7, with TRBD2 as a possible D gene (6 bases). Germline V CDR1 and CDR2: MNHNS, SASEGT. The CDR3 runs 15 residues. V gave up 3 bases and J gave up 4 bases, with 16 bases separating them. The sequenced CDR3 bases are TGTGCCAGCAGTGATGATGATAGCGGACCATACGAG. This encodes CASSDDDSGPYE. The entire CDR3 is CASSDDDSGPYEQYF.

This clone was observed at least ten times. The read ends 3 residues shy of where the CDR3 ends; the end is completed using the germline J gene. The chain recombines TRBV2 with TRBJ2-5; D remains unclear. This CDR3 region has 12 residues. The ends were cut back, 9 bases at V and 2 bases at J, with 10 bases in the middle. CDR1 is SNHLY and CDR2 is FYNNEI in the germline V gene. The CDR3 sequence: CASTRAQETQYF. The CDR3 DNA, read in part, is TGTGCCAGTACAAGGGCTCAAGAGACC.

Many counts were recorded for this clone. The read ends 3 residues early relative to the CDR3; the germline J gene fills the gap. This chain connects TRBV12-5 to TRBJ2-1, with 7 positions matching TRBD2. CDR3 length: 16 residues. The germline V gene encodes CDR1 LGHNT and CDR2 FRNRAP. V was pared by 0 bases and J by 7 bases, with 9 bases of the junction left unmatched. The CDR3 sequence is CASGLVLGRESNEQFF. Partial CDR3 DNA: TGTGCTAGTGGTTTGGTACTTGGGCGGGAGAGTAATGAG.

This clone was detected many times. Coverage ceases 3 residues before the CDR3 finishes, and the germline J gene fills in the end. The chain couples TRBV14 to TRBJ1-1; D gene unclear. Trimming stripped 1 base from V and 4 bases from J, with 13 bases between. CDR3 length equals 15 residues. Per the germline V gene, CDR1 is SGHDN and CDR2 is FVKESK. CDR3 bases read: TGTGCCAGCAGCCAAGTTCGGGGATTGAGCACTGAA. It specifies CASSQVRGLSTE. The CDR3, in full, reads CASSQVRGLSTEAFF. Using reference TRBV14 and TRBJ1-1 for the parts outside the CDR3, the full variable domain is EAGVTQFPSHSVIEKGQTVTLRCDPISGHDNLYWYRRVMGKEIKFLLHFVKESKQDESGMPNNRFLAERTGGTYSTLKVQPAELEDSGVYFCASSQVRGLSTEAFFGQGTRLTVV.